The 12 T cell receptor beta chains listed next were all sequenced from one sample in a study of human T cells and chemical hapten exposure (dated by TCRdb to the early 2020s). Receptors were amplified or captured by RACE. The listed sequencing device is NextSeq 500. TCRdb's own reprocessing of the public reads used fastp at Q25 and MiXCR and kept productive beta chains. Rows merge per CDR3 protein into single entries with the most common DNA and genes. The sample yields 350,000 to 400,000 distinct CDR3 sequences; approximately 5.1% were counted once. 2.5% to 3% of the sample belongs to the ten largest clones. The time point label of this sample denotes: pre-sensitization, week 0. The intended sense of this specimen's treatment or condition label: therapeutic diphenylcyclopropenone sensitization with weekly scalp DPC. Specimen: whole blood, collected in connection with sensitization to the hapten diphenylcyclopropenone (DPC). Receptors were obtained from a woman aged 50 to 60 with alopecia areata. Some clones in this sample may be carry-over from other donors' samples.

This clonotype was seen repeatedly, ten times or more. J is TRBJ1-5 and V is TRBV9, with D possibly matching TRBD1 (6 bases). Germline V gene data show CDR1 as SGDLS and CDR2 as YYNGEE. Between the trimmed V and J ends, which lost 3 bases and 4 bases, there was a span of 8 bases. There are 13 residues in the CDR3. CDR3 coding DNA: TGTGCCAGCAGCGCGGACAGAAATCAGCCCCAGCATTTT. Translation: CASSADRNQPQHF.

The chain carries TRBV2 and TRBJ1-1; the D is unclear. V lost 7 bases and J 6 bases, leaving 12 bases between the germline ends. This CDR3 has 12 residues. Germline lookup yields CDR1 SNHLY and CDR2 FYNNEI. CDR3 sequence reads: CASKVEIAEAFF. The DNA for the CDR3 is TGTGCCAGCAAGGTCGAGATCGCTGAAGCTTTCTTT.

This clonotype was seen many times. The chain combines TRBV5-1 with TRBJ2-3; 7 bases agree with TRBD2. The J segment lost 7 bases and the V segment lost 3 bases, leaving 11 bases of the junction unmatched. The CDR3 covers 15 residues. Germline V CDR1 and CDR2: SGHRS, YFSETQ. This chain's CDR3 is CASSSGGTTLNTQYF. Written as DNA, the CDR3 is TGCGCCAGCAGCTCCGGGGGGACCACCCTTAATACGCAGTATTTT.

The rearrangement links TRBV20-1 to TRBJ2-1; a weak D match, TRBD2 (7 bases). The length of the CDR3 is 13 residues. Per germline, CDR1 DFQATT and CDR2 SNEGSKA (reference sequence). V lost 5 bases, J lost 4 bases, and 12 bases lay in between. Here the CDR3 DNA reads TGCAGTGCTGGGGGGGCTGGGTACAATGAGCAGTTCTTC. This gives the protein CSAGGAGYNEQFF.

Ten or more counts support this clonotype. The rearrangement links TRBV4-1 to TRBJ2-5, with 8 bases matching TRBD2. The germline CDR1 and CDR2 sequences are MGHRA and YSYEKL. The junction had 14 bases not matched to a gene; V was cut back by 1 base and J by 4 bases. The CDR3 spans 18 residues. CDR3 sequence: CASSQGPGGLPVPETQYF. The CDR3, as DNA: TGCGCCAGCAGCCAAGGCCCGGGGGGGCTTCCTGTTCCAGAGACCCAGTACTTC.

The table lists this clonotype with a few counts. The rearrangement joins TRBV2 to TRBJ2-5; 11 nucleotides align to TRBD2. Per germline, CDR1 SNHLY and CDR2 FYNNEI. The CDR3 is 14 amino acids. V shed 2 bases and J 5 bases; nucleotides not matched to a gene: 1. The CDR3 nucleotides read TGTGCCAGCAGTGAAAGACTAGCGGGGGAGACCCAGTACTTC. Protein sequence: CASSERLAGETQYF.

The CDR3 DNA sequence: TGTGCCACCAGTGCAGGGGGCTTTGGGACAGATACGCAGTATTTT. Amino acid sequence: CATSAGGFGTDTQYF. The V gene is TRBV24-1, the J gene TRBJ2-3; TRBD1 matches at 8 bases. CDR3 length: 15 amino acids. With 5 bases clipped from V and 3 bases from J, the junction kept 6 bases outside the gene matches. Germline CDR1 is KGHDR and CDR2 is SFDVKD.

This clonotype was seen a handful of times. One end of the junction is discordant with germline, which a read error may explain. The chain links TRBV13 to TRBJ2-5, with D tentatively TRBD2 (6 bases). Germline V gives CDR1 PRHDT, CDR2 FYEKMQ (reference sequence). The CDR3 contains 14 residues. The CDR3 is CASSIGTLQETQYF. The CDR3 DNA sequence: TGTGCCAGCAGCATAGGGACTCTCCAAGAGACCCAGTACTTC.

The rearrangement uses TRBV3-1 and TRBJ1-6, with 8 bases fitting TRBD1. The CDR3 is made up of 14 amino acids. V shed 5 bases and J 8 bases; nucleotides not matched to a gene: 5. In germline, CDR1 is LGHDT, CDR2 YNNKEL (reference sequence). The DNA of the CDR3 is TGTGCCAGCAGCGAGACAGGGGATTATTCACCCCTCCACTTT. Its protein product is CASSETGDYSPLHF.

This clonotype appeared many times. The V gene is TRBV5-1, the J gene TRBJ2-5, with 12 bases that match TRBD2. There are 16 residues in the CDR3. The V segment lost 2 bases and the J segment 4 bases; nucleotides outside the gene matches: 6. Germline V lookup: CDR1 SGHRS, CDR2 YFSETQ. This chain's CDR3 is CASSFGLAGFGETQYF. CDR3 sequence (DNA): TGCGCCAGCAGCTTCGGACTAGCGGGATTCGGAGAGACCCAGTACTTC.

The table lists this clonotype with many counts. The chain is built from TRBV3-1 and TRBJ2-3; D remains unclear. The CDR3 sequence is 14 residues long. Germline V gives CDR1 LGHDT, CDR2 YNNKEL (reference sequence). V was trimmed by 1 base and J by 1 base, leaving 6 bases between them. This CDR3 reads CASSQGWGTDTQYF. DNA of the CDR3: TGTGCCAGCAGCCAAGGATGGGGCACAGATACGCAGTATTTT.

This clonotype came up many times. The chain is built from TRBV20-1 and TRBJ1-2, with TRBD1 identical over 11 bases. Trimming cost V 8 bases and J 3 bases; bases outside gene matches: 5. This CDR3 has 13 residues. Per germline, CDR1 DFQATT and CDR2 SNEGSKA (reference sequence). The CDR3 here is CSPTGQGDYGYTF. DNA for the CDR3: TGCAGTCCCACGGGACAGGGGGACTATGGCTACACCTTC.